These 9 T cell receptor beta chains were sequenced from one sample in a study of T cells in women clearing cervical HPV infection. Sequencing was performed with immunoSEQ multiplex PCR; in TCRdb, only in-frame clones are kept and a portion is missing. The sample includes 31,000 or so clones. The material sequenced was blood buffy coat. The receptors here all came from a woman aged 18-70 years with a cervical HPV16 infection that either progressed to CIN3+ or cleared (not recorded which).

Worth noting for this clone: Read data end 3 residues before the CDR3 end; the end is taken from the germline J gene. The chain couples TRBV7-8 to TRBJ1-3; D is unresolved. Trimming left V 0 bases short and J 5 bases short, with 17 bases between. CDR1 and CDR2 from the germline V gene are SGHVS and FQNEAQ. The CDR3 sequence is 17 residues long. The CDR3 bases that were read are TGTGCCAGCAGCTTAGCCCGGCTAGGACTCCAAAGAAACACC. It is translated as CASSLARLGLQRNT. In full, the CDR3 is CASSLARLGLQRNTIYF.

Details on this clone: With the read ending 3 residues before the CDR3 end, the germline J gene is used to fill in that end. This chain connects TRBV6-1 to TRBJ2-1; 9 positions agree with TRBD1. The CDR3 totals 14 residues. J was trimmed by 9 bases and V by 6 bases; bases with no gene match: 9. The germline V gene has CDR1 MNHNS and CDR2 SASEGT. The sequenced part of the CDR3 DNA is TGTGCCAGCAGAGAACAGGGGGCGCGGGGTGAG. Translating gives CASREQGARGE. The whole CDR3 sequence reads CASREQGARGEQFF.

In regard to this clone: From the germline J gene comes the end of the CDR3, since the read stops 3 residues before it. V is TRBV29-1 and J is TRBJ2-1, with 10 bases lining up with TRBD2. This CDR3 is built from 16 residues. Germline loops: CDR1 SQVTM, CDR2 ANQGSEA. V shed 0 bases, J shed 8 bases, and the junction held 10 bases outside the gene matches. The CDR3: CSVEDPSGRASDEQFF. The covered CDR3 bases are TGCAGCGTTGAAGATCCCAGCGGGAGGGCCTCGGATGAG.

About this clone itself: The DNA ends 3 residues before the CDR3 does, and the rest of the CDR3 is filled in from the germline J gene. The chain joins TRBV30 to TRBJ2-2, with 10 nucleotides matching TRBD1. The germline gives CDR1 GTSNPN, CDR2 SVGIG (reference sequence). This CDR3 has 14 residues. CDR3 bases read: TGTGCCTGGGCCAGGGGGACAGGGGATGAAAAG. Translating gives CAWARGTGDEK. The whole CDR3 sequence is CAWARGTGDEKLFF.

Turning to this clone: The CDR3 extends 3 residues past the end of the read, so its final part is completed from the germline J gene. The rearrangement links TRBV6-2 or TRBV6-3 to TRBJ1-2; 8 positions match TRBD1. V trimming: 5 bases; J trimming: 6 bases; junction bases outside the gene matches: 8. The CDR3 covers 14 residues. Germline CDR1 reads MNHEY; CDR2 reads SVGEGT. CDR3 residues: CASSDDRGRDGYTF. The sequenced part of the CDR3 DNA is TGTGCCAGCAGTGACGACAGGGGCCGGGATGGC.

For this clone: The read ends 3 residues before the CDR3 terminus; that terminus is restored from the germline J gene. The chain carries TRBV2 and TRBJ1-5, with 7 positions matching TRBD1. Germline values: CDR1 SNHLY, CDR2 FYNNEI. V gave up 6 bases and J gave up 3 bases; unmatched junction bases: 5. The CDR3 length is 14 residues. The CDR3 region is CASRRGQINQPQHF. The sequenced part of the CDR3 DNA is TGTGCCAGCAGGAGGGGACAGATCAATCAGCCC. Combining the CDR3 with reference TRBV2 and TRBJ1-5 gives the whole variable domain EPEVTQTPSHQVTQMGQEVILRCVPISNHLYFYWYRQILGQKVEFLVSFYNNEISEKSEIFDDQFSVERPDGSNFTLKIRSTKLEDSAMYFCASRRGQINQPQHFGDGTRLSIL.

For this clone: The read stops 3 residues short of the end of the CDR3; the missing end is completed from the germline J gene. The chain uses TRBV7-9 and TRBJ1-6; no reliable D call. V lost 0 bases and J 7 bases, leaving 4 bases between the germline ends. CDR1 is SEHNR, CDR2 FQNEAQ, per germline (reference sequence). The CDR3 extends over 13 amino acids. The CDR3: CASSLALNSPLHF. CDR3 DNA (partial): TGTGCCAGCAGCTTAGCCCTGAATTCACCC.

A note on this clone: The sequenced fragment ends 3 residues before the CDR3 boundary, so the rest is inferred from the germline J gene. This chain links TRBV19 with TRBJ2-7; 7 bases fit TRBD1. CDR1 and CDR2 (germline): LNHDA, SQIVND (reference sequence). The CDR3 runs 16 residues. The V gene end was trimmed by 3 bases and the J gene end by 4 bases; junction bases not matched to a gene: 12. CDR3: CASSINPTGSIYEQYF. CDR3 DNA, as far as it was read: TGTGCCAGTAGTATTAACCCGACAGGGAGCATTTACGAG.

Comment on this clone: Sequencing ends 3 residues short of the CDR3 end; the germline J gene provides the rest. This rearrangement joins TRBV27 to TRBJ2-6; the match to TRBD1 covers 9 bases. The CDR3 consists of 21 residues. The germline gives CDR1 MNHEY, CDR2 SMNVEV (reference sequence). V shed 1 base and J 1 base; nucleotides not matched to a gene: 14. The CDR3 sequence is CASSLLGLTGGVRSGANVLTF. The sequenced part of the CDR3 DNA is TGTGCCAGCAGTTTATTAGGCCTCACAGGGGGCGTCCGTTCTGGGGCCAACGTC.